This T cell receptor beta chain was observed in a study of blood T cell repertoires in COVID-19. Assay used: immunoSEQ multiplex PCR; TCRdb lists only in-frame clones, some missing. The sample includes some 170,000 clones, around 84% of them seen just once. CDR1 and CDR2 from the germline V gene are MNHEY and SVGEGT. Losses at the gene ends were 6 bases for V and 3 bases for J; bases not matched to a gene: 5. The CDR3 runs to 13 residues. The V gene is TRBV6-2 or TRBV6-3, the J gene TRBJ2-7, with 7 positions matching TRBD1. The TCR sequence derives from a woman older than 75 with acute or convalescent COVID-19. Specimen: peripheral blood. The chain's CDR3 is CASSPGTVYEQYF. The CDR3 DNA follows: TGTGCCAGCAGCCCGGGGACAGTCTACGAGCAGTACTTC.